The T cell receptor beta chain described here comes from a study of blood T cell repertoires in COVID-19. Study in general: Samples of COVID-19 (acute and convalescent) were obtained from the United States, Italy and Spain. Nucleic acid was either cDNA or gDNA, and it came from T cells, B-cell-depleted T cells, or PBMCs.

Per the authors' pipeline: Estimation of nucleated cell counts relied on the amplification of reference gene primers. The assay was immunoSEQ multiplex PCR, and TCRdb's table has in-frame clones only and misses some. V, J and clone size were drawn from that table, and D and trimming were deduced from the DNA. The sample holds 90,000 to 150,000 clones; around nine tenths are singletons and the top ten take about 2.1%. CDR1 and CDR2 from the germline V gene are SGHNT and YENEEA. The CDR3 runs to 17 residues. Trimming took 3 bases from V and 4 from J; bases not matched to a gene: 15. V usage is TRBV11-3 and J usage is TRBJ2-7; 7 bases align to TRBD1. The sequence came from a woman aged 50 to 60 with acute or convalescent COVID-19. Sequencing input: peripheral blood. The CDR3 is CASSFQGVGGLEYEQYF. DNA of the CDR3: TGTGCCAGCAGCTTCCAGGGGGTAGGGGGTTTGGAATACGAGCAGTACTTC.